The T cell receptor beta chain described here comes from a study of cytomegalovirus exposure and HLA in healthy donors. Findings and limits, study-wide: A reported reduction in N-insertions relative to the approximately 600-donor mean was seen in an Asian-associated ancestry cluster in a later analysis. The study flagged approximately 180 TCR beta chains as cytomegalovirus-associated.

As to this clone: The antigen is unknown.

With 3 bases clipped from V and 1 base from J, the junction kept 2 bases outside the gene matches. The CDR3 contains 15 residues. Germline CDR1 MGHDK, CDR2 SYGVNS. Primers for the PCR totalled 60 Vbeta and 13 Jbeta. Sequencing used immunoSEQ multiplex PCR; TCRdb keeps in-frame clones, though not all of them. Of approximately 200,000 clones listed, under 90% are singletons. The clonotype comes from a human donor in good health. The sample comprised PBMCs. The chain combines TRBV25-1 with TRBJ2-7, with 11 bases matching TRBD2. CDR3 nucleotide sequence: TGTGCCAGCAGTGACGGGACTAGCGGTTCCTACGAGCAGTACTTC. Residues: CASSDGTSGSYEQYF.